This entry lists 26 T cell receptor beta chains sequenced from one sample in a study of blood T cell repertoires in COVID-19. Generated by immunoSEQ multiplex PCR, the TCRdb table keeps only in-frame clones and is missing some. Of about 28,000 clones in the sample, nearly 85% are singletons; the top ten hold approximately 15%. Sample: peripheral blood. The receptor set was obtained from a man between 70 and 80 years old with active COVID-19.

V usage is TRBV3-1 (or the pseudogene TRBV3-2) and J usage is TRBJ2-2; TRBD1 matches at 7 bases. Germline loops: CDR1 LGHDT, CDR2 YNNKEL (reference sequence). V lost 4 bases to trimming and J lost 0 bases; unmatched junction nucleotides: 11. This CDR3 is built from 18 residues. CDR3 in amino acids: CASSPWGRQGSNTGELFF. The CDR3 bases are TGTGCCAGCAGCCCTTGGGGAAGACAGGGCTCGAACACCGGGGAGCTGTTTTTT.

This chain uses TRBV7-8 with TRBJ2-5, with TRBD2 matching 13 bases. V lost 3 bases and J lost 3; bases outside the gene matches: 22. The CDR3 is 22 residues long. Germline V gene lookup returns CDR1 SGHVS and CDR2 FQNEAQ. The CDR3 bases are TGTGCCAGCAGCTTTTTTTTACTAGCGGGGGGGTCCAAAGTCCTCCTAAAAGAGACCCAGTACTTC. It is translated as CASSFFLLAGGSKVLLKETQYF.

The gene calls are TRBV10-1 and TRBJ2-2; TRBD1 agrees at 7 bases. The germline V gene has CDR1 WNHNN and CDR2 SYGVQD (reference sequence). This CDR3 spans 14 amino acids. Trimming took 4 bases from V and 3 from J; bases not matched to a gene: 2. CDR3 sequence reads: CASSGQGHTGELFF. Written as DNA, the CDR3 is TGCGCCAGCAGTGGACAGGGACACACCGGGGAGCTGTTTTTT.

The V and J genes are TRBV25-1 and TRBJ2-1; TRBD2 matches at 13 bases. Germline V gene sequence: CDR1 MGHDK, CDR2 SYGVNS. This CDR3 region has 18 residues. Unmatched junction bases numbered 11, after V lost 4 bases and J lost 5 bases. CDR3 region: CASSAKTFGLAGDNEQFF. The CDR3 bases are TGTGCCAGCAGTGCAAAAACCTTCGGACTAGCGGGGGACAATGAGCAGTTCTTC. Full variable domain (outside the CDR3, taken from reference TRBV25-1 and TRBJ2-1): EADIYQTPRYLVIGTGKKITLECSQTMGHDKMYWYQQDPGMELHLIHYSYGVNSTEKGDLSSESTVSRIRTEHFPLTLESARPSHTSQYLCASSAKTFGLAGDNEQFFGPGTRLTVL.

The chain has TRBV27 and TRBJ1-6; D uncertain. The CDR3 has 16 residues. Germline V gene lookup returns CDR1 MNHEY and CDR2 SMNVEV (reference sequence). Trimming left V 2 bases short and J 8 bases short, with 16 bases between. The CDR3: CASSLDGGRVDSPLHF. CDR3 DNA sequence: TGTGCCAGCAGTTTAGACGGAGGACGGGTAGATTCACCCCTCCACTTT.

The V gene is TRBV10-3, the J gene TRBJ2-7, with D perhaps matching TRBD1 (5 bases). This CDR3 comprises 15 residues. V lost 5 bases and J 0 bases, leaving 14 bases between the germline ends. Germline CDR1 is ENHRY and CDR2 is SYGVKD. The CDR3 DNA follows: TGTGCCATCAGTAGACAGCCTGACAGCTCCTACGAGCAGTACTTC. This encodes CAISRQPDSSYEQYF.

The V and J genes are TRBV4-3 and TRBJ2-5, with 10 bases identical to TRBD2. This CDR3 spans 18 amino acids. Germline trimming cut 1 base from V and 5 bases from J; bases unmatched to any gene: 13. Germline V gene sequence: CDR1 LGHNA, CDR2 YSLEER. CDR3 loop: CASSQGGASGGAGETQYF. The CDR3 DNA sequence: TGCGCCAGCAGCCAAGGGGGGGCTAGCGGGGGCGCCGGGGAGACCCAGTACTTC.

The rearrangement links TRBV4-3 to TRBJ1-4, with 8 bases fitting TRBD1. CDR1 is LGHNA and CDR2 is YSLEER in the germline V gene. Germline trimming cut 4 bases from V and 8 bases from J; bases unmatched to any gene: 6. CDR3 size: 14 residues. The CDR3 nucleotides read TGCGCCAGCAGCCTCAGGGGGCGCGGAGAAAAACTGTTTTTT. It encodes CASSLRGRGEKLFF.

J is TRBJ1-2 and V is TRBV12-3 or TRBV12-4; D call uncertain. This CDR3 is 12 amino acids long. The germline V and J ends were trimmed by 7 bases and 4 bases, with 10 bases remaining between them. For the CDR3, the DNA is TGTGCCAGCACAACAGAATCCTATGGCTACACCTTC. Translated: CASTTESYGYTF.

The chain couples TRBV6-6 to TRBJ2-3; no firm D call. Germline CDR1 and CDR2: MNHNY and SVGAGI (reference sequence). This CDR3 is built from 12 residues. V was trimmed by 7 bases and J by 6 bases, leaving 11 bases between them. Written as DNA, the CDR3 is TGTGCCAGCACCTTTACCAGGGATACGCAGTATTTT. Its protein is CASTFTRDTQYF.

The chain uses TRBV28 and TRBJ2-5, with 8 bases that match TRBD2. This CDR3 has 14 amino acids. Trimming cost V 6 bases and J 1 base; bases outside gene matches: 4. The V gene's germline CDR1 is MDHEN and CDR2 SYDVKM. CDR3 nucleotide sequence: TGTGCCAGCAGGCCAGCGGGGGCCCAAGAGACCCAGTACTTC. Protein: CASRPAGAQETQYF.

The chain joins TRBV3-1 (or the pseudogene TRBV3-2) to TRBJ1-5; 7 bases are shared with TRBD1. The CDR3 has 17 amino acids. Germline V gene data show CDR1 as LGHDT and CDR2 as YNNKEL (reference sequence). V gave up 0 bases and J gave up 2 bases; unmatched junction bases: 7. CDR3 sequence (DNA): TGTGCCAGCAGCCAAGATCTTCTTGGGACAGGCAATCAGCCCCAGCATTTT. Encoded protein: CASSQDLLGTGNQPQHF.

The chain recombines TRBV3-1 (or the pseudogene TRBV3-2) with TRBJ2-5; D is perhaps TRBD2 (6 bases). V lost 1 base and J 4 bases, leaving 13 bases between the germline ends. CDR1 LGHDT and CDR2 YNNKEL come from the germline V gene (reference sequence). The CDR3 is made up of 15 amino acids. CDR3 protein: CASSQVAVGGETQYF. The DNA for the CDR3 is TGTGCCAGCAGCCAAGTGGCGGTGGGAGGAGAGACCCAGTACTTC.

This chain joins TRBV7-2 and TRBJ2-7, with 9 nucleotides matching TRBD2. CDR3 length: 15 amino acids. V was clipped by 3 bases and J by 3 bases; unmatched bases: 6. Germline loops: CDR1 SGHTA, CDR2 FQGNSA. CDR3 residues: CASSLVTSGYYEQYF. The CDR3 DNA reads TGTGCCAGCAGCTTGGTGACTAGCGGATACTACGAGCAGTACTTC.

The rearrangement links TRBV6-4 to TRBJ2-5, with 9 bases matching TRBD2. Germline CDR1 is MRHNA and CDR2 is SNTAGT. V lost 3 bases, J lost 3 bases, and 5 bases stayed unmatched. The CDR3 consists of 15 residues. This chain's CDR3 is CASSEGASGEETQYF. The DNA of the CDR3 is TGTGCCAGCAGTGAGGGGGCTAGCGGGGAAGAGACCCAGTACTTC.

This clone has just one count. CDR3 protein: CASSVSGQSGNTIYF. The CDR3 DNA reads as TGTGCCAGCAGCGTATCCGGACAGTCTGGAAACACCATATATTTT. The rearrangement links TRBV9 to TRBJ1-3, with D possibly TRBD1 on 6 matching bases. V lost 1 base to trimming and J lost 1 base, with 9 bases between them. Germline V lookup: CDR1 SGDLS, CDR2 YYNGEE. CDR3 length equals 15 residues.

This chain uses TRBV27 with TRBJ1-5, with D perhaps matching TRBD1 (5 bases). V was cut by 6 bases and J by 4 bases, with 13 bases left in between. The germline V gene has CDR1 MNHEY and CDR2 SMNVEV (reference sequence). The CDR3 is 14 amino acids. The CDR3 coding sequence is TGTGCCAGCAGCCCCCTGGGGGGGAATCAGCCCCAGCATTTT. Residues: CASSPLGGNQPQHF.

The chain joins TRBV9 to TRBJ1-2; a weak D match, TRBD1 (6 bases). Trimming took off 0 bases at V and 4 bases at J, with 13 bases between the two ends. CDR1 and CDR2 from the germline V gene are SGDLS and YYNGEE. The CDR3 runs to 15 residues. The CDR3 loop is CASSVESSGVYGYTF. CDR3 nucleotide sequence: TGTGCCAGCAGCGTAGAATCCTCAGGGGTCTATGGCTACACCTTC.

This clone was counted between two and nine times. The gene calls are TRBV7-2 and TRBJ2-5, with 7 positions matching TRBD1. V was pared by 4 bases and J by 0 bases, with 5 bases of the junction left unmatched. This CDR3 has 15 residues. Germline CDR1 SGHTA, CDR2 FQGNSA. The CDR3 nucleotides read TGTGCCAGCAGCTCCAGGGGGAGCAACCAAGAGACCCAGTACTTC. Translated: CASSSRGSNQETQYF.

The rearrangement uses TRBV6-6 and TRBJ2-7, with D possibly matching TRBD1 (8 bases). V was shortened by 9 bases and J by 1 base, with 13 bases between the two germline ends. The length of the CDR3 is 13 residues. The germline gives CDR1 MNHNY, CDR2 SVGAGI (reference sequence). The CDR3 DNA reads as TGTGCCAGTTCACAGGGGGGGTCCTACGAGCAGTACTTC. The encoded protein is CASSQGGSYEQYF.

This clone was counted once. The rearrangement uses TRBV5-4 and TRBJ2-5; 9 bases map to TRBD2. The germline V gene encodes CDR1 SGHNT and CDR2 YYREEE (reference sequence). Trimming took 1 base from V and 4 from J; bases not matched to a gene: 8. There are 16 residues in the CDR3. CDR3 in DNA: TGTGCCAGCAGCTTGATGGAGCGGGGGGTCCCAGAGACCCAGTACTTC. It is translated as CASSLMERGVPETQYF.

The genes are TRBV5-5 and TRBJ1-5; possibly TRBD1 for D (6 bases). Per the germline V gene, CDR1 is SGHKS and CDR2 is YYEKEE (reference sequence). CDR3 size: 15 residues. With 2 bases removed from V and 1 base from J, the gap between germline ends came to 10 bases. The CDR3 DNA follows: TGTGCCAGCAGCTTCGTTACAGGGAGCAATCAGCCCCAGCATTTT. The encoded protein is CASSFVTGSNQPQHF. Using reference TRBV5-5 and TRBJ1-5 for the parts outside the CDR3, the full variable domain is DAGVTQSPTHLIKTRGQQVTLRCSPISGHKSVSWYQQVLGQGPQFIFQYYEKEERGRGNFPDRFSARQFPNYSSELNVNALLLGDSALYLCASSFVTGSNQPQHFGDGTRLSIL.

The rearrangement joins TRBV3-1 (or the pseudogene TRBV3-2) to TRBJ2-3; the D gene is possibly TRBD1 (6 bases). Germline lookup yields CDR1 LGHDT and CDR2 YNNKEL (reference sequence). The CDR3 contains 15 residues. The V and J ends lost 5 bases and 2 bases respectively, with 14 bases between them. The CDR3 nucleotides read TGTGCCAGCAGCTTACAGGGAGCCTCCACAGATACGCAGTATTTT. Translation: CASSLQGASTDTQYF.

The chain has TRBV7-2 and TRBJ2-7; 8 bases agree with TRBD1. V trimming: 1 base; J trimming: 3 bases; junction bases outside the gene matches: 2. The CDR3 extends over 14 amino acids. Germline values: CDR1 SGHTA, CDR2 FQGNSA. The CDR3 DNA follows: TGTGCCAGCAGCTTAGGGACAGGGTACTACGAGCAGTACTTC. Translation gives CASSLGTGYYEQYF.

The V call is TRBV5-1, the J call TRBJ2-1; the match to TRBD2 covers 10 bases. Per the germline V gene, CDR1 is SGHRS and CDR2 is YFSETQ. Trimming at V came to 3 bases and at J to 6 bases, leaving 6 bases not matched to a gene. The CDR3 totals 15 residues. In nucleotides, the CDR3 is TGCGCCAGCAGCTATAGCGGGGGGCCCGGCAATGAGCAGTTCTTC. Encoded protein: CASSYSGGPGNEQFF.

The chain employs TRBV4-3 and TRBJ2-6, with D perhaps matching TRBD1 (5 bases). The CDR3 spans 16 residues. V was pared by 1 base and J by 4 bases, with 11 bases between. CDR1 is LGHNA, CDR2 YSLEER, per germline. The CDR3 region has the DNA TGCGCCAGCAGCCAAGCCCTAGGGGTAGGGGCCAACGTCCTGACTTTC. This encodes CASSQALGVGANVLTF.